Listed below are T cell receptor beta chains from one sample, sequenced in a study of a mutant IDH1 vaccine in newly diagnosed glioma. Using immunoSEQ multiplex PCR, the repertoire was profiled, and TCRdb retains in-frame clones only, with some absent. The repertoire consists of fewer than 70,000 clones, with about 88% occurring once and the leading ten covering about 2%. Antigens of these TCRs are unknown. The source was PBMCs, collected from a glioma patient whose treatment included an IDH1 peptide vaccine. The receptors come from a man younger than 40 with glioma. CDR3s include the opening cysteine and the closing phenylalanine or tryptophan.

>TRBJ1-2|TRBV5-4
CASSSAGSYTF
>TRBJ1-2|TRBV27
CASSLGPIYGYTF
>TRBJ2-7|TRBV7-9
CASSSGDRGYEQYF
>TRBJ2-5|TRBV10-2
CASSEGQRSREGQYF
>TRBJ1-4|TRBV19
CASSITGEGEKLFF
>TRBJ2-3|TRBV6-1
CASSPGMDTQYF
>TRBJ1-5|TRBV18
CASSPGFGVLQPQHF
>TRBJ1-1|TRBV5-4
CASSSELTDTEAFF
>TRBJ2-2|TRBV30
CAWSLGTVTGGELFF
>TRBJ2-5|TRBV2
CASRGTDQETQYF
>TRBJ2-1|TRBV4-1
CASSPAGGVRYNEQFF
>TRBJ2-3|TRBV28
CASRIRTSGSTDTQYF
>TRBJ2-1|TRBV25-1
CASSDRGLLDEQFF
>TRBJ1-2|TRBV19
CASSIDRTDIYGYTF
>TRBJ2-1|TRBV11-1
CASSLSSGRPQFF
>TRBJ1-2|TRBV5-8
CASSLVYGGSNYGYTF
>TRBJ1-5|TRBV7-2
CASSPHPLRQFNQPQHF
>TRBJ2-5|TRBV27
CASKSGETQYF
>TRBJ2-4|TRBV30
CAWSVGGGRDIQYF
>TRBJ2-2|TRBV7-6
CASSLGGDRELFF
>TRBJ1-2|TRBV29-1
CSVQSFRGSLYGYTF
>TRBJ1-2|TRBV30
CAWSVTGYGYTF
>TRBJ2-3|TRBV30
CAWDTHTDTQYF
>TRBJ1-5|TRBV9
CASSPGLNSNQPQHF
>TRBJ1-2|TRBV9
CASSEAHYGYTF
>TRBJ1-5|TRBV19
CASSSPWGNQPQHF
>TRBJ1-2|TRBV27
CASIPTDTNYGYTF
>TRBJ1-6|TRBV28
CASSLPDSPLHF
>TRBJ2-7|TRBV15
CATSRDRGLAGEEYEQYF
>.|TRBV7-2
CASRLAGSYEQYF
>TRBJ2-3|TRBV5-1
CASSEIKTGGIDTQYF
>TRBJ1-1|TRBV4-1
CASSQDISRSAFF